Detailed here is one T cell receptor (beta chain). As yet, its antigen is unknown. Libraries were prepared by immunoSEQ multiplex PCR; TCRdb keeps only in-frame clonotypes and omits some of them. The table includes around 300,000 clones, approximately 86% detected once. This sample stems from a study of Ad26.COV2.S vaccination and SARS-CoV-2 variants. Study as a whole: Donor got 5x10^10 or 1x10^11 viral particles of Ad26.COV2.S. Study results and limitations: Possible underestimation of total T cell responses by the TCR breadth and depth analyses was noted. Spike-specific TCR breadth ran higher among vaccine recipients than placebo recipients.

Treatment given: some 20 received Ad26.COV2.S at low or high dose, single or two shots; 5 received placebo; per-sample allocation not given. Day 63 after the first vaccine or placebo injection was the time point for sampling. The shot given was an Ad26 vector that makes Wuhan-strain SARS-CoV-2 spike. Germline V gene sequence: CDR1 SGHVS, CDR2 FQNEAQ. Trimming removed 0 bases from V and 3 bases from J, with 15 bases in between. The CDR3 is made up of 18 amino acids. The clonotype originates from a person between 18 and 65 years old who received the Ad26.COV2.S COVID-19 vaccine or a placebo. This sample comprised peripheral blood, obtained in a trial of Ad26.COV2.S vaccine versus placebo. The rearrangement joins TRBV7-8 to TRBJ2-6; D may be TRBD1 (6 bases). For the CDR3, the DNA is TGTGCCAGCAGCTTAGCGCCCCCCTACAGGGTTGGGGCCAACGTCCTGACTTTC. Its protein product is CASSLAPPYRVGANVLTF. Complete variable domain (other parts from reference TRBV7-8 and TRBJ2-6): GAGVSQSPRYKVAKRGQDVALRCDPISGHVSLFWYQQALGQGPEFLTYFQNEAQLDKSGLPSDRFFAERPEGSVSTLKIQRTQQEDSAVYLCASSLAPPYRVGANVLTFGAGSRLTVL.